These 18 T cell receptor beta chains were all obtained from the same sample, sequenced in a study of blood T cell repertoires in COVID-19. The table came from immunoSEQ multiplex PCR; TCRdb's copy has only in-frame clones and leaves some out. The table has about 380,000 clones, 70% to 90% seen once; the top ten hold 0.9% to 1.5%. The sequenced material came from PBMCs or T cells enriched from blood (not recorded which). These receptors all stem from a woman aged 18-29 years who had recovered from COVID-19.

The CDR3 DNA follows: TGTGCCAGTAAACAGGGGGCTTTGAACACCGGGGAGCTGTTTTTT. It translates to CASKQGALNTGELFF. The V gene is TRBV19, the J gene TRBJ2-2; 9 nucleotides agree with TRBD1. After removal of 7 bases from V and 1 base from J, the junction contained 4 bases not matched to a gene. The germline gives CDR1 LNHDA, CDR2 SQIVND (reference sequence). The CDR3 is made up of 15 amino acids. Full variable domain (remainder filled in from reference TRBV19 and TRBJ2-2): DGGITQSPKYLFRKEGQNVTLSCEQNLNHDAMYWYRQDPGQGLRLIYYSQIVNDFQKGDIAEGYSVSREKKESFPLTVTSAQKNPTAFYLCASKQGALNTGELFFGEGSRLTVL.

V is TRBV6-5 and J is TRBJ1-6; D may be TRBD1 (5 bases). The CDR3 totals 15 residues. CDR1 and CDR2 from the germline V gene are MNHEY and SVGAGI. V was pared by 5 bases and J by 5 bases, with 13 bases between. The CDR3 DNA reads as TGTGCCAGCAGTCCCCACGACAGAAATAATTCACCCCTCCACTTT. Translation: CASSPHDRNNSPLHF.

In regard to this clone: At one of its ends the junction is not consistent with the germline gene, which may arise from a read error. The V and J genes are TRBV2 and TRBJ2-7; TRBD1 matches at 7 bases. The CDR3 consists of 12 residues. The germline gives CDR1 SNHLY, CDR2 FYNNEI. CDR3 region: CASRSLRDRGNF. CDR3 coding DNA: TGTGCCAGCAGATCACTCCGGGACAGAGGGAACTTC. The variable domain in full, completed from reference TRBV2 and TRBJ2-7, reads EPEVTQTPSHQVTQMGQEVILRCVPISNHLYFYWYRQILGQKVEFLVSFYNNEISEKSEIFDDQFSVERPDGSNFTLKIRSTKLEDSAMYFCASRSLRDRGNFGPGTRLTVT.

This sequence joins TRBV9 and TRBJ1-4; D is undetermined. Germline V gene lookup returns CDR1 SGDLS and CDR2 YYNGEE. Between the trimmed V and J ends, which lost 0 bases and 0 bases, there was a span of 6 bases. The CDR3 is 15 residues long. The CDR3 is CASSVEPSTNEKLFF. Here the CDR3 DNA reads TGTGCCAGCAGCGTAGAGCCATCAACTAATGAAAAACTGTTTTTT.

The chain carries TRBV19 and TRBJ1-2; D remains unclear. V shed 1 base and J shed 2 bases, with 11 bases lying between them. Germline V gives CDR1 LNHDA, CDR2 SQIVND (reference sequence). The CDR3 contains 15 residues. The CDR3 bases are TGTGCCAGTAGTATAGCCCTGCGTGTCAACTATGGCTACACCTTC. Amino acid sequence: CASSIALRVNYGYTF.

This clone was counted a few times. The chain recombines TRBV2 with TRBJ2-7; D gene ambiguous. Germline-derived CDR1 and CDR2 are SNHLY and FYNNEI. Trimming pared 4 bases from V and 0 bases from J, leaving 10 bases between. The CDR3 has 14 residues. CDR3 protein: CASSALEPSYEQYF. DNA for the CDR3: TGTGCCAGCAGTGCGCTGGAGCCCTCCTACGAGCAGTACTTC.

The chain couples TRBV11-2 to TRBJ1-5; 7 bases fit TRBD1. The CDR3 extends over 13 amino acids. Trimming removed 3 bases from V and 7 bases from J; junction bases left unmatched: 3. Germline CDR1 is SGHAT and CDR2 is FQNNGV. The CDR3: CASSFGGGQPQHF. The CDR3 DNA follows: TGTGCCAGCAGCTTTGGAGGGGGCCAGCCCCAGCATTTT.

The CDR3 loop is CASSLGSGVSGEQFF. The DNA for the CDR3 is TGTGCCAGCAGTTTAGGGTCGGGCGTATCAGGGGAGCAGTTCTTC. The chain combines TRBV27 with TRBJ2-1; possible D gene TRBD1, 5 bases. Germline values: CDR1 MNHEY, CDR2 SMNVEV (reference sequence). Deletions cut 2 bases from V and 10 bases from J, with 18 bases between. This CDR3 is 15 amino acids long.

The chain joins TRBV11-2 to TRBJ2-7; 7 positions match TRBD1. The V gene's germline CDR1 is SGHAT and CDR2 FQNNGV. V was clipped by 5 bases and J by 5 bases; unmatched bases: 12. The CDR3 is 15 amino acids. CDR3: CASSRSDTGDHEQYF. CDR3 DNA sequence: TGTGCCAGCAGCAGGTCGGATACAGGGGACCACGAGCAGTACTTC.

The chain joins TRBV30 to TRBJ1-6; D is perhaps TRBD1 (6 bases). Germline assignment: CDR1 GTSNPN and CDR2 SVGIG (reference sequence). Trimming pared 4 bases from V and 5 bases from J, leaving 12 bases between. The CDR3 sequence is 14 residues long. In DNA, the CDR3 is TGTGCCTGGAAGCCGACAGGCCATAATTCACCCCTCCACTTT. This sequence encodes CAWKPTGHNSPLHF.

The V call is TRBV10-3, the J call TRBJ2-7; D is possibly TRBD1 (6 bases). CDR1 is ENHRY, CDR2 SYGVKD, per germline. The CDR3 contains 15 residues. The germline V and J ends were trimmed by 7 bases and 0 bases, with 16 bases remaining between them. CDR3 bases: TGTGCCATCACCCCAACCCGGGACACCTCCTACGAGCAGTACTTC. Translating it yields CAITPTRDTSYEQYF.

The rearrangement uses TRBV7-6 and TRBJ2-2; the match to TRBD1 covers 8 bases. This CDR3 contains 18 residues. Germline CDR1 is SGHVS and CDR2 is FNYEAQ. Losses at the gene ends were 7 bases for V and 2 bases for J; bases not matched to a gene: 15. The CDR3 spells CASTRPDRDSLNTGELFF. The CDR3 region has the DNA TGTGCCAGCACCCGACCGGACAGGGATAGTTTAAACACCGGGGAGCTGTTTTTT.

The V call is TRBV9, the J call TRBJ1-4; 7 bases map to TRBD1. The CDR3 extends over 19 amino acids. The V segment lost 0 bases and the J segment 0 bases; nucleotides outside the gene matches: 11. Germline V gene lookup returns CDR1 SGDLS and CDR2 YYNGEE. The CDR3 nucleotides are TGTGCCAGCAGCGTAGGCCCGGGACAGACTATCGCAACTAATGAAAAACTGTTTTTT. Translation gives CASSVGPGQTIATNEKLFF.

The chain uses TRBV18 and TRBJ2-3, with 7 bases matching TRBD1. Germline CDR1 and CDR2: KGHSH and LQKENI. V dropped 0 bases and J dropped 4; count of bases not matched to a gene: 10. This CDR3 region has 17 residues. CDR3 coding DNA: TGTGCCAGCTCACCACCTCGGGACAGCGCAGTACCAGATACGCAGTATTTT. Encoded protein: CASSPPRDSAVPDTQYF.

The gene calls are TRBV27 and TRBJ1-2; D gene unclear. Between the trimmed V and J ends, which lost 1 base and 2 bases, there was a span of 8 bases. CDR3 length: 14 amino acids. The germline CDR1 and CDR2 sequences are MNHEY and SMNVEV (reference sequence). The CDR3 DNA follows: TGTGCCAGCAGTTTATTTGGAGGGAACTATGGCTACACCTTC. Translated, it gives CASSLFGGNYGYTF.

Turning to this clone: The sample contains more than one DNA sequence encoding this CDR3. The chain recombines TRBV7-9 with TRBJ1-5; TRBD1 agrees at 7 bases. After removal of 0 bases from V and 6 bases from J, the junction contained 2 bases not matched to a gene. Germline assignment: CDR1 SEHNR and CDR2 FQNEAQ (reference sequence). CDR3 length: 14 residues. CDR3 amino acids: CASSLAAGGQPQHF. CDR3 DNA: TGTGCCAGCAGCTTAGCCGCAGGGGGTCAGCCCCAGCATTTT.

To note about this clone: In the same sample, other DNA sequences code for this CDR3. The chain has TRBV10-3 and TRBJ1-2; 10 bases line up with TRBD1. J was trimmed by 8 bases and V by 6 bases; bases with no gene match: 3. CDR3 size: 12 residues. Germline V gives CDR1 ENHRY, CDR2 SYGVKD. The CDR3 DNA sequence: TGTGCCATCAGGGGGACAGGGGACGGCTACACCTTC. It codes for CAIRGTGDGYTF.

This clone was seen just once. The CDR3 spells CASSPDSVEQFF. The CDR3 DNA follows: TGTGCCAGCAGTCCCGACTCGGTTGAGCAGTTCTTC. The chain couples TRBV6-5 to TRBJ2-1; D is uncertain. Germline V CDR1 and CDR2: MNHEY, SVGAGI. V was shortened by 5 bases and J by 9 bases, with 11 bases between the two germline ends. The CDR3 contains 12 residues.